This T cell receptor beta chain was observed in a study of blood T cell repertoires in COVID-19. On the study more broadly: The United States, Italy and Spain provided the acute and convalescent COVID-19 samples.

Per germline, CDR1 KGHSH and CDR2 LQKENI. The J segment lost 5 bases and the V segment lost 4 bases, leaving 6 bases of the junction unmatched. CDR3 size: 16 residues. In the original analysis: Nucleated cell counts were estimated from reference gene primer amplification. Profiling relied on immunoSEQ multiplex PCR, and the TCRdb table lists in-frame clones only, not all of them. The V and J calls and the clone size are those of that table, but D and trimming were determined from the DNA. This table holds about 150,000 clones, approximately 83% found once. Residents of over 20 US areas, aged about 18 to 89 years, made up the participants. Participants in the exposed group had met a COVID-19 case in the 2 weeks before joining the study.

Sequencing was performed on PBMCs or T cells enriched from blood (not recorded which). The TCR originated in a man aged 70-80 years who had been exposed to COVID-19. This chain connects TRBV18 to TRBJ2-7, with TRBD2 matching 15 bases. The CDR3: CASSQAGLAGGNEQYF. In nucleotides, the CDR3 is TGTGCCAGCTCACAGGCCGGACTAGCGGGAGGGAACGAGCAGTACTTC.